This paragraph reports one TCR beta chain. CDR3 length equals 14 residues. Per germline, CDR1 SQVTM and CDR2 ANQGSEA. The sample is drawn from a study of monozygotic twins with inflammatory bowel disease. TCRdb reprocessed the 5' RACE reads and keeps a single row for each CDR3 protein, giving no DNA. The sample holds more than 300,000 distinct CDR3 sequences. What was sequenced was blood. The chain combines TRBV29-1 with TRBJ2-7; lacking DNA, the TRBD1 call made by TCRdb goes unchecked. The TCR sequence derives from a human donor with ulcerative colitis or Crohn's disease, or a healthy co-twin of an affected twin (not recorded which). The CDR3 protein is CSVDLGGTAYEQYF.